This T cell receptor beta chain was observed in a study of T cells expressing NK-cell markers. Study as a whole: Within the sequenced cohort of eight donors, seven exhibited HCMV seropositivity and one was seronegative.

This CDR3 has 12 amino acids. Germline-derived CDR1 and CDR2 are LNHDA and SQIVND (reference sequence). UMIs were included in TCR beta cDNA generated by 5'RACE template switching. TCRdb re-called the 5' RACE reads and gives one entry per CDR3 protein, without DNA. This sample's table has approximately 440,000 distinct CDR3 sequences. General study points: There remained a lack of clarity about HCMV specificity of expanded NKG2C+ T cell clones. Dominant NKG2C+ clonotypes were found to form roughly 1.0-7.0% of CD8+ T cells in over five donors.

With regard to this clonotype: The antigen is undetermined.

The receptor comes from a woman between 45 and 65 years old in good health. Sequenced sample: blood T cells: a sorted CD56 or NKG2C T cell subset, CD4+ or CD8+ T cells, or bulk PBMC T cells (not recorded which). V is TRBV19 and J is TRBJ1-2. The CDR3: CASMTANYGYTF.